The 18 T cell receptor beta chains below were found in one sample sequenced in a study of T cells in Graves' hyperthyroidism and ophthalmopathy. TCR beta CDR3 region amplification was performed from RNA transcripts. HTBI primers drove first-round RT-PCR of the TCR CDR3. TCRdb called the multiplex PCR reads again in MiXCR, with one record for every CDR3 protein. The table shows 300,000 to 450,000 distinct CDR3 sequences, with about 15% occurring only once. Sequencing input: blood. The receptors derive from a woman aged 55-69 years with Graves' hyperthyroidism.

Regarding this clonotype: A much larger clone lies a single base off, so this may be a read error. This chain uses TRBV18 with TRBJ1-1; 8 bases are shared with TRBD1. CDR1 is KGHSH, CDR2 LQKENI, per germline. The CDR3 has 14 residues. The CDR3 sequence: CASSPTGANTEAYF. In nucleotides, the CDR3 is TGTGCCAGCTCCCCGACAGGGGCGAACACTGAAGCTTACTTT.

The table lists this clonotype with many counts. The CDR3 protein is CASFLGGTDTQYF. In DNA form, the CDR3 reads TGTGCCAGCTTTTTGGGGGGCACAGATACGCAGTATTTT. The V and J genes are TRBV28 and TRBJ2-3; D assignment may be TRBD1 or TRBD2 (5 bases each). V was trimmed by 8 bases and J by 1 base, leaving 10 bases between them. CDR3 length: 13 residues. Germline V gives CDR1 MDHEN, CDR2 SYDVKM.

This clonotype has at least ten counts. V and J are TRBV29-1 and TRBJ2-1; maybe TRBD2 (7 bases). The CDR3 is 13 residues long. The germline V and J ends were trimmed by 7 bases and 4 bases, with 14 bases remaining between them. Germline assignment: CDR1 SQVTM and CDR2 ANQGSEA. CDR3 sequence (DNA): TGCAGCGGGGAGGGGGACTCTTACAATGAGCAGTTCTTC. Its protein is CSGEGDSYNEQFF.

The gene calls are TRBV4-1 and TRBJ1-1; D is perhaps TRBD1 (6 bases). V lost 3 bases and J lost 1, with 9 bases in between. Germline-derived CDR1 and CDR2 are MGHRA and YSYEKL. CDR3 length equals 14 residues. CDR3 nucleotides: TGCGCCAGCAGCCACACAGGGACGAACACTGAAGCTTTCTTT. Encoded protein: CASSHTGTNTEAFF.

This clonotype occurred many times. The genes are TRBV20-1 and TRBJ2-7, with TRBD2 matching over 11 bases. V lost 5 bases and J lost 7; bases outside the gene matches: 10. CDR1 and CDR2 (germline): DFQATT, SNEGSKA (reference sequence). CDR3 length: 14 amino acids. Here the CDR3 reads CSASGTSGSWEQYF. The CDR3 DNA reads as TGCAGTGCTTCCGGGACTAGCGGTTCTTGGGAGCAGTACTTC.

This clonotype was seen many times. The CDR3 DNA reads TGTGCCAGCAGTACAGCCGGGACTGACAATGAGCAGTTCTTC. This codes for CASSTAGTDNEQFF. The chain recombines TRBV12-3 or TRBV12-4 with TRBJ2-1; D is perhaps TRBD2 (6 bases). CDR3 length equals 14 residues. Trimming shortened V by 5 bases and J by 5 bases, and 13 bases separated the two germline ends.

This clonotype was seen only a few times. The chain is built from TRBV6-1 and TRBJ1-4; D remains ambiguous. The germline V gene has CDR1 MNHNS and CDR2 SASEGT. Trimming shortened V by 8 bases and J by 10 bases, and 26 bases separated the two germline ends. The CDR3 has 16 amino acids. The CDR3 nucleotides are TGTGCCAGCCGTCCCCAGGCTGGAAGCGAATCGGTAAAACTGTTTTTT. Its protein product is CASRPQAGSESVKLFF.

At least ten counts were recorded for this clonotype. This chain joins TRBV15 and TRBJ2-7; 12 nucleotides match TRBD2. Trimming at V came to 0 bases and at J to 0 bases, leaving 3 bases not matched to a gene. Germline V gene data show CDR1 as LNHNV and CDR2 as YYDKDF (reference sequence). CDR3 length equals 17 residues. CDR3 region: CATSRDRTSGNSYEQYF. The CDR3 region has the DNA TGTGCCACCAGCAGAGATAGGACTAGCGGGAACTCCTACGAGCAGTACTTC.

This clonotype was recorded a few times. The chain carries TRBV2 and TRBJ2-2; 9 nucleotides align to TRBD2. The CDR3 is made up of 15 amino acids. CDR1 SNHLY and CDR2 FYNNEI come from the germline V gene. V gave up 5 bases and J gave up 4 bases; unmatched junction bases: 5. The CDR3 sequence is CASSRTSAGTGELFF. For the CDR3, the DNA is TGTGCCAGCAGTAGGACTAGCGCGGGCACCGGGGAGCTGTTTTTT.

A few counts support this clonotype. This rearrangement joins TRBV7-2 to TRBJ2-1, with 7 bases fitting TRBD2. Germline assignment: CDR1 SGHTA and CDR2 FQGNSA. Trimming removed 1 base from V and 0 bases from J; junction bases left unmatched: 6. The CDR3 extends over 17 amino acids. This chain's CDR3 is CASSLGASGISYNEQFF. Here the CDR3 DNA reads TGTGCCAGCAGCTTAGGGGCTAGCGGCATCTCCTACAATGAGCAGTTCTTC.

This clonotype was recorded many times. The chain employs TRBV30 and TRBJ2-3; D ambiguous. Germline V gives CDR1 GTSNPN, CDR2 SVGIG (reference sequence). The ends were cut back, 2 bases at V and 2 bases at J, with 5 bases in the middle. This CDR3 is built from 12 residues. The CDR3 sequence is CAWSPNTDTQYF. CDR3 in DNA: TGTGCCTGGAGTCCAAACACAGATACGCAGTATTTT.

The V call is TRBV4-2, the J call TRBJ2-5, with D perhaps being TRBD1 or TRBD2 (5 bases each). The CDR3 spans 14 residues. V lost 4 bases, J lost 2 bases, and 11 bases lay in between. CDR1 and CDR2 from the germline V gene are LGHNA and YNFKEQ. CDR3 nucleotides: TGTGCCAGCAGCCCTGGGACCACTCAAGAGACCCAGTACTTC. Protein product: CASSPGTTQETQYF.

This clonotype was counted ten times or more. The V and J genes are TRBV5-5 and TRBJ2-5; TRBD1 might be the D (6 bases). The CDR3 covers 16 residues. Germline V gene data show CDR1 as SGHKS and CDR2 as YYEKEE (reference sequence). V shed 5 bases and J shed 1 base, with 18 bases lying between them. For the CDR3, the DNA is TGTGCCAGCAGTGGTTCGGACAGCCCCTTCCAAGAGACCCAGTACTTC. Amino acid sequence: CASSGSDSPFQETQYF. Complete variable domain (other parts from reference TRBV5-5 and TRBJ2-5): DAGVTQSPTHLIKTRGQQVTLRCSPISGHKSVSWYQQVLGQGPQFIFQYYEKEERGRGNFPDRFSARQFPNYSSELNVNALLLGDSALYLCASSGSDSPFQETQYFGPGTRLLVL.

The rearrangement links TRBV3-1 to TRBJ1-2; D uncertain. The CDR3 is 13 residues long. The germline CDR1 and CDR2 sequences are LGHDT and YNNKEL (reference sequence). Trimming took off 0 bases at V and 8 bases at J, with 10 bases between the two ends. This chain's CDR3 is CASSQDRRRGYTF. The CDR3 DNA reads as TGTGCCAGCAGCCAAGATCGCCGGAGGGGCTACACCTTC.

Many counts were recorded for this clonotype. This chain connects TRBV4-1 to TRBJ2-3; 14 positions agree with TRBD2. CDR1 is MGHRA and CDR2 is YSYEKL in the germline V gene. V gave up 5 bases and J gave up 4 bases; unmatched junction bases: 14. This CDR3 has 19 amino acids. DNA for the CDR3: TGCGCCAGCAGCTCCGGGACTAGCGGGAGTCAGTTCGGGGCAGATACGCAGTATTTT. Residues: CASSSGTSGSQFGADTQYF.

This clonotype was seen at least ten times. The chain is built from TRBV2 and TRBJ2-7, with 14 bases identical to TRBD2. The CDR3 contains 17 residues. Trimming took 6 bases from V and 6 from J; bases not matched to a gene: 13. CDR1 and CDR2 (germline): SNHLY, FYNNEI. The CDR3 loop is CASRNPGTSGRISEQYF. The CDR3 nucleotides are TGTGCCAGCAGGAACCCGGGGACTAGCGGGAGAATCTCCGAGCAGTACTTC.

In this sample, this clonotype turned up a few times. DNA of the CDR3: TGCAGTGCTAGACAGCTCTACGGGACAGGAGTTCTCTATGGCTACACCTTC. It yields the protein CSARQLYGTGVLYGYTF. This chain uses TRBV20-1 with TRBJ1-2; 8 bases are a match to TRBD1. Germline V gene sequence: CDR1 DFQATT, CDR2 SNEGSKA (reference sequence). This CDR3 spans 17 amino acids. J gave up 4 bases and V 2 bases, and 15 bases lay outside the gene matches.

The chain combines TRBV14 with TRBJ1-5, with a tentative D call TRBD1 (6 bases). Trimming stripped 4 bases from V and 7 bases from J, with 17 bases between. The germline CDR1 and CDR2 sequences are SGHDN and FVKESK. This CDR3 comprises 15 residues. DNA for the CDR3: TGTGCCAGCAGCCCAACCAGGGGACTGGGCCAGCCCCAGCATTTT. This codes for CASSPTRGLGQPQHF.